This T cell receptor (beta chain) was obtained from a study of blood T cell repertoires in COVID-19. The protocol was immunoSEQ multiplex PCR, while the TCRdb copy is restricted to in-frame clones and leaves out a portion. This table holds hundreds of thousands of clones, roughly 80% found once. Sample: PBMCs or T cells enriched from blood (not recorded which). The clonotype comes from a man aged 25 to 40 with acute COVID-19.

CDR3 DNA: TGTGCCACTAAAATGGGACAGGGATCCAATAGCAATCAGCCCCAGCATTTT. Its protein is CATKMGQGSNSNQPQHF. The chain joins TRBV15 to TRBJ1-5; 9 nucleotides match TRBD1. With V trimmed by 9 bases and J by 0 bases, 12 bases remained unmatched. In germline, CDR1 is LNHNV, CDR2 YYDKDF (reference sequence). This CDR3 contains 17 residues.